This TCR beta chain was identified in a study of OX40 agonist ivuxolimab in advanced cancers. Whole-study context: The group had a mean age of roughly 56 years, ranged from roughly 23 to 85, and was roughly 83% male.

This clone was observed a single time. Its cognate antigen is unknown. Assay: immunoSEQ multiplex PCR; the TCRdb copy retains only in-frame clones and omits some. The sample shows around 83,000 clones, about 90% of them seen only once. Study results and limitations: The 0.1-3.0 mg/kg partial responders had among the lowest clonal expansion. CD4+ T cells averaged fewer expanded clones than CD8+ T cells.

The TCR was taken from an adult with an advanced solid tumor such as melanoma, head and neck, liver or kidney cancer. The sample was CD4+ or CD8+ T cells sorted from blood, taken in a trial of the OX40 agonist ivuxolimab.

The CDR3 region has the DNA TGTGCCAGCAGCCGGGGGACAGCCAACCCGAACACTGAAGCTTTCTTT. It encodes CASSRGTANPNTEAFF. This rearrangement joins TRBV16 to TRBJ1-1, with 7 bases matching TRBD1. V shed 4 bases and J 1 base; nucleotides not matched to a gene: 9. The germline V gene has CDR1 KGHSY and CDR2 FQNENV. This CDR3 comprises 16 residues.